This passage covers 32 T cell receptor beta chains from one sample sequenced in a study of cytomegalovirus exposure and HLA in healthy donors. PCR employed 60 Vbeta and 13 Jbeta primers. The protocol was immunoSEQ multiplex PCR, while the TCRdb copy is restricted to in-frame clones and leaves out a portion. The table lists 68,000 or so clones, 75% to 90% of them singletons, with around 7% in the top ten. What was sequenced was PBMCs. The receptors stem from a human donor in good health.

The gene calls are TRBV2 and TRBJ1-2; D call uncertain. The germline V and J ends were trimmed by 3 bases and 0 bases, with 5 bases remaining between them. The CDR3 runs 13 residues. Germline CDR1 SNHLY, CDR2 FYNNEI. CDR3 residues: CASSEEANYGYTF. CDR3 DNA sequence: TGTGCCAGCAGTGAGGAGGCTAACTATGGCTACACCTTC.

J is TRBJ2-2 and V is TRBV19, with 8 bases that match TRBD1. J was trimmed by 6 bases and V by 6 bases; bases with no gene match: 9. CDR3 size: 15 residues. The germline gives CDR1 LNHDA, CDR2 SQIVND (reference sequence). The CDR3 here is CASSSRGRGAGELFF. DNA for the CDR3: TGTGCCAGTAGCAGCAGGGGGCGAGGGGCCGGGGAGCTGTTTTTT.

This clone has more than one count but fewer than ten. The chain employs TRBV6-5 and TRBJ2-5; D is perhaps TRBD2 (7 bases). CDR1 and CDR2 from the germline V gene are MNHEY and SVGAGI. V shed 9 bases and J shed 7 bases, with 24 bases lying between them. The CDR3 is 15 amino acids. The CDR3 DNA is TGTGCCAGTGGGGGGGGCCAGTCTCGTCCAAGGACCCAGTACTTC. This gives the protein CASGGGQSRPRTQYF.

This chain uses TRBV5-1 with TRBJ1-6, with 9 bases identical to TRBD1. V lost 4 bases, J lost 7 bases, and 9 bases stayed unmatched. This CDR3 is built from 16 residues. From germline, CDR1 is SGHRS and CDR2 YFSETQ. The CDR3 DNA reads as TGCGCCAGCAGCCGTGACAGGGGGGAAGCAAATTCACCCCTCCACTTT. It encodes CASSRDRGEANSPLHF.

The chain's CDR3 is CASSVALAPSYEQYF. DNA for the CDR3: TGTGCCAGCAGCGTAGCGCTAGCGCCCTCCTACGAGCAGTACTTC. V and J are TRBV9 and TRBJ2-7; D is perhaps TRBD2 (6 bases). V lost 0 bases and J lost 0, with 10 bases in between. Germline CDR1 and CDR2: SGDLS and YYNGEE. The CDR3 is 15 residues long.

The rearrangement uses TRBV19 and TRBJ1-6; D might be TRBD1 (5 bases). CDR1 LNHDA and CDR2 SQIVND come from the germline V gene (reference sequence). V dropped 3 bases and J dropped 10 bases, with 16 bases sitting between them. This CDR3 is 15 amino acids long. Here the CDR3 reads CASSMAAREGSPLHF. The CDR3 DNA follows: TGTGCCAGTAGTATGGCGGCCAGGGAAGGGTCACCCCTCCACTTT.

The chain is built from TRBV7-9 and TRBJ2-7, with 8 bases that match TRBD1. Germline lookup yields CDR1 SEHNR and CDR2 FQNEAQ (reference sequence). J was trimmed by 3 bases and V by 4 bases; bases with no gene match: 5. The CDR3 contains 14 residues. In DNA, the CDR3 is TGTGCCAGCAGCTCTGGACAGGGTTTCTACGAGCAGTACTTC. It specifies CASSSGQGFYEQYF.

This clone has a single count. J is TRBJ1-2 and V is TRBV14, with D hard to call. Trimming shortened V by 1 base and J by 4 bases, and 13 bases separated the two germline ends. Germline CDR1 and CDR2: SGHDN and FVKESK. The length of the CDR3 is 15 residues. The CDR3 sequence: CASSQGREWGYGYTF. The CDR3 nucleotides read TGTGCCAGCAGCCAAGGGAGGGAGTGGGGCTATGGCTACACCTTC.

This clone has a single count. The chain carries TRBV29-1 and TRBJ1-6; TRBD1 aligns across 10 bases. Per the germline V gene, CDR1 is SQVTM and CDR2 is ANQGSEA. The CDR3 is made up of 12 amino acids. V gave up 7 bases and J gave up 8 bases; unmatched junction bases: 2. The DNA for the CDR3 is TGCAGCGCCGGACAGGGGGATTCACCCCTCCACTTT. Amino acid sequence: CSAGQGDSPLHF.

This chain uses TRBV9 with TRBJ2-2, with TRBD1 matching 8 bases. V shed 4 bases and J 6 bases; nucleotides not matched to a gene: 5. The CDR3 spans 14 residues. Germline V gene data show CDR1 as SGDLS and CDR2 as YYNGEE. CDR3 amino acids: CASSTSTGAGELFF. CDR3 DNA sequence: TGTGCCAGCAGCACGTCGACAGGGGCCGGGGAGCTGTTTTTT.

The chain employs TRBV7-2 and TRBJ2-3; D gene ambiguous. Deletions cut 5 bases from V and 3 bases from J, with 9 bases between. The V gene's germline CDR1 is SGHTA and CDR2 FQGNSA. CDR3 length: 13 residues. In nucleotides, the CDR3 is TGTGCCAGCAGCCCGCAAACTACAGATACGCAGTATTTT. It translates to CASSPQTTDTQYF.

This chain connects TRBV19 to TRBJ2-5; a possible D gene is TRBD2 (6 bases). Germline CDR1 and CDR2: LNHDA and SQIVND (reference sequence). The CDR3 contains 13 residues. Trimming shortened V by 7 bases and J by 4 bases, and 13 bases separated the two germline ends. This CDR3 is CASKVAGRETQYF. In nucleotides, the CDR3 is TGTGCCAGTAAGGTGGCGGGAAGAGAGACCCAGTACTTC.

This clone was counted a few times. V usage is TRBV2 and J usage is TRBJ1-1; 7 nucleotides agree with TRBD1. In germline, CDR1 is SNHLY, CDR2 FYNNEI. The CDR3 is made up of 14 amino acids. J lost 4 bases, V lost 6 bases, and 8 bases had no gene match. The CDR3 protein is CASSETPGGTEAFF. As DNA, the CDR3 is TGTGCCAGCAGCGAGACCCCAGGGGGCACTGAAGCTTTCTTT.

The rearrangement links TRBV1 to TRBJ1-4; the table calls TRBD1, which could not be checked here. TRBV1 is shown as a pseudogene. The CDR3 totals 15 residues. The CDR3 sequence: CTSSPPTGHNEKLFF. The CDR3 DNA follows: TGCACCAGCAGCCCACCGACAGGCCATAATGAAAAACTGTTTTTT.

A note on this clone: The germline gene is not matched at one end of the junction; a read error may be the cause. This chain links TRBV7-9 with TRBJ2-1; 7 positions agree with TRBD2. Germline-derived CDR1 and CDR2 are SEHNR and FQNEAQ (reference sequence). The CDR3 is made up of 16 amino acids. CDR3 in DNA: TGTTCCAGCAGCAAGGGACTATCTAGCTCCTACAATGAGCAGTTCTTC. This codes for CSSSKGLSSSYNEQFF.

The rearrangement joins TRBV19 to TRBJ2-7; 8 bases agree with TRBD1. With 11 bases clipped from V and 6 bases from J, the junction kept 15 bases outside the gene matches. Germline CDR1 reads LNHDA; CDR2 reads SQIVND (reference sequence). The CDR3 has 14 amino acids. CDR3 loop: CASRAGTGMGEQYF. The DNA for the CDR3 is TGTGCCTCAAGGGCCGGGACAGGAATGGGCGAGCAGTACTTC.

This chain joins TRBV14 and TRBJ2-5, with a possible D match to TRBD1 (6 bases). V was clipped by 1 base and J by 5 bases, with 8 bases between them. The CDR3 contains 13 residues. Germline values: CDR1 SGHDN, CDR2 FVKESK. In DNA, the CDR3 is TGTGCCAGCAGCCAAGTTGACAGGGAGACCCAGTACTTC. Translation: CASSQVDRETQYF.

This clone turned up a few times. The rearrangement joins TRBV5-1 to TRBJ1-6, with D tentatively TRBD1 (6 bases). Germline V gene lookup returns CDR1 SGHRS and CDR2 YFSETQ. The CDR3 length is 14 residues. V was cut by 5 bases and J by 7 bases, with 13 bases left in between. CDR3 nucleotides: TGCGCCAGCAGTCCCGGGACAACAAATTCACCCCTCCACTTT. Translating it yields CASSPGTTNSPLHF.

The chain's CDR3 is CSVGQGSGELFF. CDR3 DNA sequence: TGCAGCGTGGGACAGGGCTCCGGGGAGCTGTTTTTT. The J gene is TRBJ2-2, the V gene TRBV29-1; 9 bases line up with TRBD1. The germline gives CDR1 SQVTM, CDR2 ANQGSEA. With 6 bases clipped from V and 6 bases from J, the junction kept 2 bases outside the gene matches. There are 12 residues in the CDR3.

CDR3 DNA sequence: TGTGCCTGGAGCAAGGACGGACTGACCTACGAGCAGTACTTC. As protein: CAWSKDGLTYEQYF. The gene calls are TRBV30 and TRBJ2-7; the D gene is possibly TRBD2 (5 bases). CDR1 and CDR2 (germline): GTSNPN, SVGIG (reference sequence). Trimming left V 3 bases short and J 2 bases short, with 14 bases between. This CDR3 has 14 residues. Full variable domain (remainder filled in from reference TRBV30 and TRBJ2-7): SQTIHQWPATLVQPVGSPLSLECTVEGTSNPNLYWYRQAAGRGLQLLFYSVGIGQISSEVPQNLSASRPQDRQFILSSKKLLLSDSGFYLCAWSKDGLTYEQYFGPGTRLTVT.

The V call is TRBV28, the J call TRBJ2-7, with D uncertain. V was cut by 2 bases and J by 2 bases, with 7 bases left in between. This CDR3 has 13 amino acids. Looked up from germline, CDR1 is MDHEN and CDR2 is SYDVKM. This CDR3 reads CASSLAGPYEQYF. The CDR3, as DNA: TGTGCCAGCAGTTTAGCAGGCCCCTACGAGCAGTACTTC.

The chain couples TRBV6-5 to TRBJ2-7; 7 positions agree with TRBD1. The length of the CDR3 is 13 residues. The V segment lost 6 bases and the J segment 12 bases; nucleotides outside the gene matches: 14. Germline V gene lookup returns CDR1 MNHEY and CDR2 SVGAGI. The CDR3 spells CASSPGTASPLYF. CDR3 nucleotide sequence: TGTGCCAGCAGCCCAGGGACAGCCAGCCCTCTGTACTTC.

This rearrangement joins TRBV29-1 to TRBJ1-1; D perhaps matches TRBD1 (5 bases). Trimming took off 2 bases at V and 4 bases at J, with 14 bases between the two ends. This CDR3 spans 14 amino acids. Per the germline V gene, CDR1 is SQVTM and CDR2 is ANQGSEA. The chain's CDR3 is CSVEMRQGPTEAFF. CDR3 coding DNA: TGCAGCGTTGAAATGCGGCAGGGTCCCACTGAAGCTTTCTTT.

The genes are TRBV18 and TRBJ1-6; D is undetermined. The CDR3 has 16 amino acids. V was pared by 3 bases and J by 7 bases, with 16 bases between. The germline CDR1 and CDR2 sequences are KGHSH and LQKENI. The CDR3 sequence is CASSPAGILGNSPLHF. CDR3 nucleotides: TGTGCCAGCTCACCCGCGGGCATACTTGGGAATTCACCCCTCCACTTT. The full variable domain, with the rest looked up from reference TRBV18 and TRBJ1-6, is NAGVMQNPRHLVRRRGQEARLRCSPMKGHSHVYWYRQLPEEGLKFMVYLQKENIIDESGMPKERFSAEFPKEGPSILRIQQVVRGDSAAYFCASSPAGILGNSPLHFGNGTRLTVT.

J is TRBJ1-4 and V is TRBV10-3; unclear D gene. Trimming took off 1 base at V and 8 bases at J, with 14 bases between the two ends. The CDR3 contains 15 residues. The germline V gene encodes CDR1 ENHRY and CDR2 SYGVKD. The CDR3 reads CAISEFQEVWEKLFF. The DNA for the CDR3 is TGTGCCATCAGTGAGTTTCAGGAGGTGTGGGAAAAACTGTTTTTT.

The chain links TRBV5-1 to TRBJ2-7; no firm D call. The CDR3 covers 12 residues. Trimming cost V 5 bases and J 3 bases, with 9 bases left between them. Germline V lookup: CDR1 SGHRS, CDR2 YFSETQ. The CDR3 protein is CASRPDNYEQYF. The CDR3 region has the DNA TGCGCCAGCAGGCCCGACAACTACGAGCAGTACTTC.

The J gene is TRBJ2-5, the V gene TRBV30; TRBD2 agrees at 8 bases. Per the germline V gene, CDR1 is GTSNPN and CDR2 is SVGIG (reference sequence). The ends lost 0 bases at V and 14 bases at J; junction bases unmatched: 11. The length of the CDR3 is 13 residues. The CDR3 loop is CAWSVVRGGLLYF. The CDR3 nucleotides read TGTGCCTGGAGTGTAGTTCGCGGGGGGCTCCTATACTTC. Full variable domain (missing parts from reference TRBV30 and TRBJ2-5): SQTIHQWPATLVQPVGSPLSLECTVEGTSNPNLYWYRQAAGRGLQLLFYSVGIGQISSEVPQNLSASRPQDRQFILSSKKLLLSDSGFYLCAWSVVRGGLLYFGPGTRLLVL.

Here the CDR3 reads CASSQLEWNTEAFF. CDR3 nucleotides: TGTGCCAGCAGCCAACTCGAGTGGAACACTGAAGCTTTCTTT. V gene TRBV14 combines with J gene TRBJ1-1; D not resolved. The germline gives CDR1 SGHDN, CDR2 FVKESK. The CDR3 loop spans 14 amino acids. Trimming shortened V by 2 bases and J by 1 base, and 8 bases separated the two germline ends.

Regarding this clone: Germline is not matched at one junction end, which may reflect a read error. The chain employs TRBV7-9 and TRBJ2-2; TRBD1 matches 12 bases. The CDR3 is made up of 18 amino acids. Germline loops: CDR1 SEHNR, CDR2 FQNEAQ (reference sequence). CDR3 coding DNA: TGTTCCAGCAGCTCGCCGGGACAGGGGGCATATATCACCGGGGAGCTGTTTTTT. It translates to CSSSSPGQGAYITGELFF.

The chain employs TRBV28 and TRBJ2-7; D is undetermined. Looked up from germline, CDR1 is MDHEN and CDR2 is SYDVKM. V gave up 2 bases and J gave up 5 bases, with 7 bases separating them. This CDR3 is built from 12 residues. CDR3 DNA: TGTGCCAGCAGTTTACCCTCTGACGAGCAGTACTTC. As protein: CASSLPSDEQYF. The full variable domain, in which reference TRBV28 and TRBJ2-7 provide the parts outside the CDR3, is DVKVTQSSRYLVKRTGEKVFLECVQDMDHENMFWYRQDPGLGLRLIYFSYDVKMKEKGDIPEGYSVSREKKERFSLILESASTNQTSMYLCASSLPSDEQYFGPGTRLTVT.

This chain links TRBV5-1 with TRBJ2-5, with 10 bases lining up with TRBD1. The junction had 13 bases not matched to a gene; V was cut back by 5 bases and J by 3 bases. Germline V gene data show CDR1 as SGHRS and CDR2 as YFSETQ. This CDR3 spans 17 amino acids. The CDR3 reads CASSFSTPGTGEETQYF. The CDR3 nucleotides read TGCGCCAGCAGTTTTTCCACCCCCGGGACAGGGGAAGAGACCCAGTACTTC.

This chain links TRBV28 with TRBJ1-2; maybe TRBD1 (5 bases). CDR3 length equals 14 residues. The germline V gene has CDR1 MDHEN and CDR2 SYDVKM. V was trimmed by 4 bases and J by 6 bases, leaving 15 bases between them. The CDR3 here is CASSSPTVLDGYTF. The CDR3 DNA sequence: TGTGCCAGCAGTTCCCCGACAGTCCTCGATGGCTACACCTTC.